This entry features one T cell receptor (beta chain) sequence. The data derive from a study of T cell responses to AZD1222 COVID-19 vaccine. The junction had 12 bases not matched to a gene; V was cut back by 7 bases and J by 4 bases. The CDR3 is 15 residues long. Germline CDR1 LGHNT, CDR2 FRNRAP. Here immunoSEQ multiplex PCR was the method, and the copy in TCRdb shows in-frame clones only, minus some. The sample lists more than 150,000 clones, roughly nine tenths occurring once. This specimen consisted of peripheral blood, obtained 28 days after the second AZD1222 dose. V is TRBV12-5 and J is TRBJ1-1; 7 nucleotides match TRBD1. This clonotype was sampled from an adult who received the AZD1222 COVID-19 vaccine. The CDR3 DNA follows: TGTGCTAGTGACCAACCGCAGGGGGTGGCCACTGAAGCTTTCTTT. Protein: CASDQPQGVATEAFF.